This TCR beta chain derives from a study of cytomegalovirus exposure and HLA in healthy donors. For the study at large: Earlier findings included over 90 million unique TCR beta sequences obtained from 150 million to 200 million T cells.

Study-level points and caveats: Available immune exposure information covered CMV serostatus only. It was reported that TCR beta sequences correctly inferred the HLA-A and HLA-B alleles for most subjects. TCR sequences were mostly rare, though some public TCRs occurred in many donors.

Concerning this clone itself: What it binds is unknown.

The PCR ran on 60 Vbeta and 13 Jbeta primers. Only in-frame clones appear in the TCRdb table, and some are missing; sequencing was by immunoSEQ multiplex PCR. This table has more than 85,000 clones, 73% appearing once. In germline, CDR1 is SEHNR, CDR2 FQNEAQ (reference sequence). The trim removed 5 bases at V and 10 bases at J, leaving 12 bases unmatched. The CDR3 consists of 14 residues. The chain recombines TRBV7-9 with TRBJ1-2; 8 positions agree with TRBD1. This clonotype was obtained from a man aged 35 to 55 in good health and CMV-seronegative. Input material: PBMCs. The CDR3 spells CASSGTTGDTAYTF. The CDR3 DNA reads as TGTGCCAGCAGCGGAACGACAGGGGACACTGCCTACACCTTC.